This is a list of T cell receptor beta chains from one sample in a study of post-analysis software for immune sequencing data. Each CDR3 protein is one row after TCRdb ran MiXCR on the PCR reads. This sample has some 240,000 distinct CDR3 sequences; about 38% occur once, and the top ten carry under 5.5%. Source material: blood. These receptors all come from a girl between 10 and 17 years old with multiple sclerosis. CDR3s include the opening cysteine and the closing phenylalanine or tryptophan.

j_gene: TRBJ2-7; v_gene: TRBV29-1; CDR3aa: CSVRRGETYEQYF
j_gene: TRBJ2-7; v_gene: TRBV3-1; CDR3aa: CASSQDSPSYEQYF
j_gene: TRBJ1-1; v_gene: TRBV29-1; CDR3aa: CSVQGVSAFF
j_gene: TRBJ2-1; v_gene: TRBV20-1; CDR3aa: CSALLGSEQFF
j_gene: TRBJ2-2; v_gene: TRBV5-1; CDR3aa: CASSFMAGVSGELFF
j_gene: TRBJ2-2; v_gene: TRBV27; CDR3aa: CASSFQGPTGELFF
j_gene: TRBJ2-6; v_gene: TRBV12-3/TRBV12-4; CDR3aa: CASSRSLAGASGANVLTF
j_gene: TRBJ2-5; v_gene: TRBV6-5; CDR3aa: CASSYHETGGRETQYF
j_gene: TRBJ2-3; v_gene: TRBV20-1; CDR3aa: CSARAGRWRTKGQSTDTQYF
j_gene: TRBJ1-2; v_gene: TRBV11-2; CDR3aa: CASSLDRLGYTF